Given below is one T cell receptor (beta chain) in context. Its antigen remains unidentified. The trim removed 5 bases at V and 6 bases at J, leaving 10 bases unmatched. CDR1 SQVTM and CDR2 ANQGSEA come from the germline V gene. The CDR3 loop spans 14 amino acids. This entry comes from a study of T cell repertoires in cytomegalovirus infection. Study details: A matching HLA type, together with CMV infection, was signaled by public TCR beta signatures. Whole-study results and caveats: The ex vivo response was dominated by HLA-C-restricted CMV-specific TCR beta clonotypes.

Using its own MiXCR run on the reads, TCRdb lists one record per CDR3 protein. The table shows about 770,000 distinct CDR3 sequences, with approximately 32% occurring only once. The specimen comprised cultured CD8+ T cells from PBMCs, sampled from culture after CMV antigen stimulation. The sequence was obtained from a human donor in good health (CMV status not recorded). Some clones in this sample may be carry-over from other donors' samples. V is TRBV29-1 and J is TRBJ2-1, with 7 positions matching TRBD1. The CDR3 loop is CSVLGDRAGNEQFF. The CDR3 region has the DNA TGCAGCGTTCTTGGAGACAGGGCCGGCAATGAGCAGTTCTTC.